These 30 T cell receptor beta chains share one sample of origin, sequenced in a study of Graves' ophthalmopathy and Graves' hyperthyroidism. The authors amplified TCR beta CDR3 regions from RNA transcripts. HTBI-primed first-round RT-PCR preceded second-round multiplex PCR. TCRdb recomputed calls from the multiplex PCR reads with MiXCR, one row per CDR3 protein. The sample includes 400,000 to 500,000 distinct CDR3 sequences, approximately 21% of them seen just once. Sequencing used peripheral blood. The source of these receptors is a young woman with stable Graves' hyperthyroidism.

This clonotype was counted many times. The V call is TRBV7-8, the J call TRBJ2-5; D tentatively fits TRBD1 or TRBD2 (5 bases each). Trimming pared 5 bases from V and 5 bases from J, leaving 18 bases between. There are 15 residues in the CDR3. CDR1 is SGHVS, CDR2 FQNEAQ, per germline. This CDR3 reads CASSRLRVTGETQYF. The CDR3 region has the DNA TGTGCCAGCAGCCGACTCAGGGTGACGGGGGAGACCCAGTACTTC.

This clonotype occurred many times. V gene TRBV15 combines with J gene TRBJ1-1; no firm D call. CDR1 and CDR2 (germline): LNHNV, YYDKDF (reference sequence). There are 16 residues in the CDR3. Trimming removed 2 bases from V and 0 bases from J, with 13 bases in between. The CDR3 region has the DNA TGTGCCACCAGCAGAACCAGATCCCGTATGAACACTGAAGCTTTCTTT. This gives the protein CATSRTRSRMNTEAFF.

There are many counts of this clonotype. The chain combines TRBV14 with TRBJ1-1; 11 bases align to TRBD1. The J segment lost 5 bases and the V segment lost 2 bases, leaving 4 bases of the junction unmatched. CDR1 is SGHDN, CDR2 FVKESK, per germline. The CDR3 is 15 amino acids. The CDR3 sequence: CASSQQDRGRTEAFF. For the CDR3, the DNA is TGTGCCAGCAGCCAACAGGACAGGGGGCGGACTGAAGCTTTCTTT.

This chain uses TRBV27 with TRBJ2-7; no clear D gene. Trimming left V 5 bases short and J 3 bases short, with 14 bases between. Germline V lookup: CDR1 MNHEY, CDR2 SMNVEV (reference sequence). The CDR3 totals 14 residues. For the CDR3, the DNA is TGTGCCAGCAGTACCCGATTAAACCTCTACGAGCAGTACTTC. This codes for CASSTRLNLYEQYF.

This clonotype was detected many times. The chain has TRBV12-3 or TRBV12-4 and TRBJ2-7, with D unclear. Deletions cut 1 base from V and 1 base from J, with 14 bases between. This CDR3 contains 16 residues. The CDR3 loop is CASSLGRRVISYEQYF. CDR3 DNA sequence: TGTGCCAGCAGTTTAGGAAGGAGAGTGATTTCCTACGAGCAGTACTTC.

This clonotype occurred a few times. V usage is TRBV12-3 or TRBV12-4 and J usage is TRBJ1-5, with D possibly TRBD1 on 5 matching bases. The CDR3 has 17 residues. V was pared by 3 bases and J by 1 base, with 16 bases between. CDR3 sequence reads: CASSLDGGGVSNQPQHF. The CDR3 region has the DNA TGTGCCAGCAGTTTGGATGGGGGGGGAGTCAGCAATCAGCCCCAGCATTTT.

This clonotype was recorded many times. The CDR3 DNA is TGTGCCAGCAGCTCCGGGACACTGTACACTGAAGCTTTCTTT. It is translated as CASSSGTLYTEAFF. The rearrangement links TRBV5-4 to TRBJ1-1, with a possible D match to TRBD1 (6 bases). The CDR3 extends over 14 amino acids. Trimming took off 3 bases at V and 3 bases at J, with 12 bases between the two ends. Germline V gene data show CDR1 as SGHNT and CDR2 as YYREEE (reference sequence).

To note about this clonotype: Just one base apart from a much larger clone, this may be a read error. This rearrangement joins TRBV10-3 to TRBJ2-5; the D is unclear. The V gene's germline CDR1 is ENHRY and CDR2 SYGVKD. The CDR3 contains 11 residues. The CDR3 DNA sequence: TGTGCCATCAGGCAAGAAGAGACCCGGTACTTC. It yields the protein CAIRQEETRYF.

This clonotype has at least ten counts. This chain links TRBV29-1 with TRBJ2-2, with 9 bases that match TRBD1. This CDR3 is built from 17 residues. Germline lookup yields CDR1 SQVTM and CDR2 ANQGSEA. V was pared by 4 bases and J by 5 bases, with 14 bases of the junction left unmatched. In DNA, the CDR3 is TGCAGCGTTGGTGGGGGGAAACAGGGGGCTTGGACCGGGGAGCTGTTTTTT. This translates into CSVGGGKQGAWTGELFF.

This clonotype was seen at least ten times. V usage is TRBV7-9 and J usage is TRBJ2-7, with TRBD2 identical over 12 bases. The CDR3 totals 13 residues. The junction had 0 bases not matched to a gene; V was cut back by 5 bases and J by 4 bases. The germline V gene encodes CDR1 SEHNR and CDR2 FQNEAQ (reference sequence). The DNA for the CDR3 is TGTGCCAGCAGCGGGACTAGCGGGTACGAGCAGTACTTC. Protein sequence: CASSGTSGYEQYF.

This clonotype was counted many times. The chain recombines TRBV6-4 with TRBJ1-2; 8 nucleotides agree with TRBD1. The V segment lost 0 bases and the J segment 5 bases; nucleotides outside the gene matches: 5. Germline V gene data show CDR1 as MRHNA and CDR2 as SNTAGT. This CDR3 is built from 15 residues. The CDR3 DNA sequence: TGTGCCAGCAGTGACTCGGAACAGGGGGAGTATGGCTACACCTTC. Translating it yields CASSDSEQGEYGYTF.

This clonotype has only a few counts. J is TRBJ2-7 and V is TRBV5-1; 9 bases match TRBD1. The germline V gene has CDR1 SGHRS and CDR2 YFSETQ. J lost 5 bases, V lost 0 bases, and 6 bases had no gene match. This CDR3 region has 15 residues. CDR3: CASSLGGTGPHEQYF. The DNA of the CDR3 is TGCGCCAGCAGCTTGGGCGGGACAGGGCCCCACGAGCAGTACTTC.

Regarding this clonotype: Since a much larger clone is just one base distant, this may be a read error. The chain employs TRBV12-3 or TRBV12-4 and TRBJ1-2; no clear D gene. CDR3 length equals 13 residues. The DNA for the CDR3 is TGTGCCAGCAGAGACACCTTGACCCCTGGCTTCACCTTC. This gives the protein CASRDTLTPGFTF.

The V call is TRBV6-2 or TRBV6-3, the J call TRBJ2-2; no clear D gene. V was shortened by 6 bases and J by 5 bases, with 7 bases between the two germline ends. Germline CDR1 reads MNHEY; CDR2 reads SVGEGT. The length of the CDR3 is 12 residues. The CDR3 DNA reads TGTGCCAGCAGAATCTATACCGGGGAGCTGTTTTTT. Translating gives CASRIYTGELFF.

This clonotype was detected ten times or more. The chain links TRBV6-5 to TRBJ2-5; TRBD1 might be the D (6 bases). Trimming stripped 2 bases from V and 5 bases from J, with 15 bases between. The CDR3 sequence is 15 residues long. Germline loops: CDR1 MNHEY, CDR2 SVGAGI. The CDR3 sequence is CASSYTAGVGETQYF. The CDR3 DNA is TGTGCCAGCAGTTACACGGCAGGGGTAGGGGAGACCCAGTACTTC.

This clonotype was recorded many times. The chain couples TRBV11-2 to TRBJ1-1; D is undetermined. Trimming left V 4 bases short and J 1 base short, with 16 bases between. This CDR3 region has 16 residues. Per the germline V gene, CDR1 is SGHAT and CDR2 is FQNNGV. The CDR3 sequence is CASSSRLRMGNTEAFF. DNA of the CDR3: TGTGCCAGCAGCTCTAGACTCAGGATGGGGAACACTGAAGCTTTCTTT.

This chain connects TRBV12-3 or TRBV12-4 to TRBJ1-2; D might be TRBD1 (6 bases). The CDR3 totals 14 residues. V lost 3 bases and J lost 7, with 15 bases in between. As DNA, the CDR3 is TGTGCCAGCAGTTTCGGTTCGGCGGGGGCTGGCTACACCTTC. Its translation is CASSFGSAGAGYTF.

The V gene is TRBV6-5, the J gene TRBJ2-7; TRBD1 matches 8 bases. Germline values: CDR1 MNHEY, CDR2 SVGAGI. V trimming: 4 bases; J trimming: 6 bases; junction bases outside the gene matches: 8. CDR3 length equals 14 residues. Here the CDR3 reads CASSFQGARREQYF. The DNA of the CDR3 is TGTGCCAGCAGTTTTCAGGGGGCAAGGCGCGAGCAGTACTTC.

This clonotype was detected ten times or more. This chain joins TRBV12-3 or TRBV12-4 and TRBJ2-5; maybe TRBD2 (6 bases). The CDR3 extends over 15 amino acids. V lost 2 bases and J 2 bases, leaving 12 bases between the germline ends. CDR3 in DNA: TGTGCCAGCAGTTTAAACGGGAGAAGTCAAGAGACCCAGTACTTC. This codes for CASSLNGRSQETQYF.

Of note for this clonotype: A much larger clone lies a single base off, so this may be a read error. The DNA is omitted, as the CDR3 cannot be located on it reliably, and the CDR3 follows TCRdb's listing. This rearrangement joins TRBV25-1 to TRBJ1-2; the DNA was not used to check the table's D call, TRBD1. Termini included, the CDR3 measures 15 amino acids. In germline, CDR1 is MGHDK, CDR2 SYGVNS. The CDR3 here is CASSEFGQGSSGYSF.

This clonotype was recorded many times. V usage is TRBV6-2 or TRBV6-3 and J usage is TRBJ1-5; perhaps TRBD1 as D (5 bases). Germline V gene sequence: CDR1 MNHEY, CDR2 SVGEGT. CDR3 length: 12 amino acids. V dropped 5 bases and J dropped 6 bases, with 8 bases sitting between them. CDR3 nucleotide sequence: TGTGCCAGCAGTACGGGGGTTCAGCCCCAGCATTTT. This codes for CASSTGVQPQHF.

This clonotype was detected many times. V and J are TRBV6-1 and TRBJ2-5; D is ambiguous. Germline assignment: CDR1 MNHNS and CDR2 SASEGT. V lost 2 bases, J lost 4 bases, and 17 bases lay in between. The CDR3 is 16 amino acids. The DNA for the CDR3 is TGTGCCAGCAGTGAATGGGGATGGCAGTCTAGAGAGACCCAGTACTTC. Protein product: CASSEWGWQSRETQYF.

This clonotype was recorded many times. The rearrangement links TRBV2 to TRBJ2-5; D possibly corresponds to TRBD1 (5 bases). Trimming left V 6 bases short and J 1 base short, with 9 bases between. This CDR3 region has 13 residues. Germline assignment: CDR1 SNHLY and CDR2 FYNNEI. This chain's CDR3 is CASSLTVQETQYF. In DNA form, the CDR3 reads TGTGCCAGCAGCCTGACAGTCCAAGAGACCCAGTACTTC.

This clonotype was counted ten times or more. The V gene is TRBV12-3 or TRBV12-4, the J gene TRBJ1-2; possibly TRBD1 for D (6 bases). V lost 3 bases and J 1 base, leaving 12 bases between the germline ends. The CDR3 sequence is 15 residues long. The CDR3 DNA sequence: TGTGCCAGCAGTTTCGTCCAGGGGTATAACTATGGCTACACCTTC. Encoded protein: CASSFVQGYNYGYTF.

This clonotype was seen repeatedly, ten times or more. The chain joins TRBV7-8 to TRBJ2-2; weak D call: TRBD1 (6 bases). V gave up 2 bases and J gave up 7 bases, with 14 bases separating them. The CDR3 extends over 15 amino acids. Germline V gene data show CDR1 as SGHVS and CDR2 as FQNEAQ. The CDR3 reads CASSLNRAPGGELFF. As DNA, the CDR3 is TGTGCCAGCAGCTTAAACAGGGCCCCCGGCGGGGAGCTGTTTTTT.

This clonotype was seen repeatedly, ten times or more. The rearrangement uses TRBV6-1 and TRBJ1-6; possibly TRBD1 for D (5 bases). V was cut by 6 bases and J by 10 bases, with 16 bases left in between. The CDR3 spans 14 residues. The germline gives CDR1 MNHNS, CDR2 SASEGT. The CDR3 nucleotides read TGTGCCAGCAGGTCTTGGGACGGAGAGTCACCCCTCCACTTT. This sequence encodes CASRSWDGESPLHF.

CDR3 residues: CASSSKTNSPLHF. The CDR3 coding sequence is TGTGCCAGCAGCTCTAAAACCAATTCACCCCTCCACTTT. V and J are TRBV7-9 and TRBJ1-6; no firm D call. This CDR3 comprises 13 residues. Germline V CDR1 and CDR2: SEHNR, FQNEAQ (reference sequence). V lost 4 bases and J 7 bases, leaving 8 bases between the germline ends.

This clonotype was detected ten times or more. The chain is built from TRBV10-2 and TRBJ2-7, with D possibly matching TRBD1 (5 bases). V lost 6 bases and J 3 bases, leaving 9 bases between the germline ends. The CDR3 extends over 12 amino acids. Germline CDR1 reads WSHSY; CDR2 reads SAAADI. The CDR3 region has the DNA TGCGCCAGCAGAGACAGATTCTACGAGCAGTACTTC. Translated: CASRDRFYEQYF.

This clonotype was recorded at least ten times. The rearrangement joins TRBV6-2 or TRBV6-3 to TRBJ1-1; no definite D call. V dropped 7 bases and J dropped 1 base, with 13 bases sitting between them. Germline CDR1 MNHEY, CDR2 SVGEGT. This CDR3 comprises 14 residues. The CDR3 DNA reads as TGTGCCAGCACCTATTTAAGGCGGAACACTGAAGCTTTCTTT. The encoded protein is CASTYLRRNTEAFF.

The sample holds many counts of this clonotype. This chain joins TRBV10-3 and TRBJ2-5; 7 nucleotides match TRBD1. The ends lost 7 bases at V and 2 bases at J; junction bases unmatched: 4. The CDR3 loop spans 13 amino acids. Per germline, CDR1 ENHRY and CDR2 SYGVKD. Written as DNA, the CDR3 is TGTGCCATCAAGGGGGCAGGTCAAGAGACCCAGTACTTC. This gives the protein CAIKGAGQETQYF.